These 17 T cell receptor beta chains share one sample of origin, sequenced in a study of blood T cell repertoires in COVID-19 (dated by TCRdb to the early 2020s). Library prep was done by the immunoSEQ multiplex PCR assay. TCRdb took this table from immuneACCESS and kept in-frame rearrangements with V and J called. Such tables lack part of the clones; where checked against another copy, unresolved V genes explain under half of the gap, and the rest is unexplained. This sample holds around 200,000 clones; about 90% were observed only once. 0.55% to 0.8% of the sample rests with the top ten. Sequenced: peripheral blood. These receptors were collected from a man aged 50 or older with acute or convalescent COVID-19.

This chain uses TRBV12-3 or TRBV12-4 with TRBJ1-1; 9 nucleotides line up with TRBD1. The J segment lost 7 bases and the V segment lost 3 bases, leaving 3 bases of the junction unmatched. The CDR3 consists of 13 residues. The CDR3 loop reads CASSFGTGNEAFF. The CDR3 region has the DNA TGTGCCAGCAGTTTTGGGACAGGGAATGAAGCTTTCTTT.

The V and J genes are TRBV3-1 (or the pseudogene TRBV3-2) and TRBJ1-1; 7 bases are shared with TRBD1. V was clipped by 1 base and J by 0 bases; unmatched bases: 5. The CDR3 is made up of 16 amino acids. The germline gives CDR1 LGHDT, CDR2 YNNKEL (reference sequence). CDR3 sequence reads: CASSQGTGVLNTEAFF. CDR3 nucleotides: TGTGCCAGCAGCCAAGGCACAGGGGTCTTGAACACTGAAGCTTTCTTT.

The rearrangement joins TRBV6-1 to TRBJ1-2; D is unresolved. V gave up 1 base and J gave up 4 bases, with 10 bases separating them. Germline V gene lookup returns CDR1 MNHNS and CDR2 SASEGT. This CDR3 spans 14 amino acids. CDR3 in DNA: TGTGCCAGCAGTGAAGGGAGTATCGGCTATGGCTACACCTTC. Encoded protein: CASSEGSIGYGYTF.

CDR3 sequence (DNA): TGTGCCAGTAGTTGGAGTTCGAACACTGAAGCTTTCTTT. Its translation: CASSWSSNTEAFF. The chain couples TRBV19 to TRBJ1-1, with D uncertain. Germline assignment: CDR1 LNHDA and CDR2 SQIVND (reference sequence). Deletions cut 5 bases from V and 1 base from J, with 8 bases between. CDR3 size: 13 residues. Based on the CDR3 plus reference TRBV19 and TRBJ1-1, the full variable domain is DGGITQSPKYLFRKEGQNVTLSCEQNLNHDAMYWYRQDPGQGLRLIYYSQIVNDFQKGDIAEGYSVSREKKESFPLTVTSAQKNPTAFYLCASSWSSNTEAFFGQGTRLTVV.

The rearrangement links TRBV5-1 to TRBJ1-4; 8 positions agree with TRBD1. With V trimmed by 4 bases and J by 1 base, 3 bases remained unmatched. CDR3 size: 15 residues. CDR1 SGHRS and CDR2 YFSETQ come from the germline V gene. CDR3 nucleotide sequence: TGCGCCAGCAGCAGGACAGGGCAAACTAATGAAAAACTGTTTTTT. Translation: CASSRTGQTNEKLFF.

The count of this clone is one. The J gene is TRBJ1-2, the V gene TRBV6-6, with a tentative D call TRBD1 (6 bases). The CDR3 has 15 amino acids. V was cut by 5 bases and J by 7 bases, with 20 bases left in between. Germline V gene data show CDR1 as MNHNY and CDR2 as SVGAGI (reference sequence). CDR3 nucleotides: TGTGCCAGCAGTAACACCCTCCGGGAAGGGGGTGGCTACACCTTC. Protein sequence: CASSNTLREGGGYTF.

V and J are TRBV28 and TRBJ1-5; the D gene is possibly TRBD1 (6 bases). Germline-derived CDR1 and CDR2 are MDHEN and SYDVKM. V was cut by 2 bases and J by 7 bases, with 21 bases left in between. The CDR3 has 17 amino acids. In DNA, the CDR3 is TGTGCCAGCAGTTTACACCCACTACAGGGTTCGGGACAGCCCCAGCATTTT. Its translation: CASSLHPLQGSGQPQHF. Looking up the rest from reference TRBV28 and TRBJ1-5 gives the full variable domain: DVKVTQSSRYLVKRTGEKVFLECVQDMDHENMFWYRQDPGLGLRLIYFSYDVKMKEKGDIPEGYSVSREKKERFSLILESASTNQTSMYLCASSLHPLQGSGQPQHFGDGTRLSIL.

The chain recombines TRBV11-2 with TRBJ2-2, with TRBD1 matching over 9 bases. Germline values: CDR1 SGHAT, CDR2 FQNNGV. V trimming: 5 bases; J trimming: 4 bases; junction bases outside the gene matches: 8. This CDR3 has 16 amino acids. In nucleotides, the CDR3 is TGTGCCAGCAGCACGGACAGGGGTAAAGTCACCGGGGAGCTGTTTTTT. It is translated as CASSTDRGKVTGELFF.

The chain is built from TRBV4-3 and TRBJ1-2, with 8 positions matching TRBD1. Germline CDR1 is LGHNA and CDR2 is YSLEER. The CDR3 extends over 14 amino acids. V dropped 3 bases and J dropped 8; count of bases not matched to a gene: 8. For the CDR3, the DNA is TGCGCCAGCAGCCACGATCGGACAGGGACGGGCTACACCTTC. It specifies CASSHDRTGTGYTF.

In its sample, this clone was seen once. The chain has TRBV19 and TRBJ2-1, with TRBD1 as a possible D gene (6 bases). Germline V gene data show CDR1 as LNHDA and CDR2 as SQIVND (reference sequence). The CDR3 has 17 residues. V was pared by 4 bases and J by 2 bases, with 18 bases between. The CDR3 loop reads CASSNRGQGIPYNEQFF. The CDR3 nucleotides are TGTGCCAGTAGTAATAGAGGTCAGGGGATTCCCTACAATGAGCAGTTCTTC.

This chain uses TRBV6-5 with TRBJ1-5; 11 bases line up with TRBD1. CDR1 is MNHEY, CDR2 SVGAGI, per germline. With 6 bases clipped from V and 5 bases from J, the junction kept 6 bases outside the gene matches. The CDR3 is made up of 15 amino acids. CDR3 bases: TGTGCCAGCAGACCCGGACAGGGGGCTTATCAGCCCCAGCATTTT. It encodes CASRPGQGAYQPQHF.

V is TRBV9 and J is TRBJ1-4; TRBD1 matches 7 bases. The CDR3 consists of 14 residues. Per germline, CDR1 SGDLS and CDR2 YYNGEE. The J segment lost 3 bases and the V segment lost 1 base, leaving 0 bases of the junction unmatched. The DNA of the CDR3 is TGTGCCAGCAGCGTAACAGGGGCTAATGAAAAACTGTTTTTT. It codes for CASSVTGANEKLFF.

The CDR3 spells CASSQGSWNEQFF. The CDR3, as DNA: TGTGCCAGCAGTCAGGGGTCATGGAATGAGCAGTTCTTC. The chain links TRBV6-5 to TRBJ2-1, with a weak D call TRBD1 (6 bases). The CDR3 spans 13 residues. Germline CDR1 and CDR2: MNHEY and SVGAGI. Trimming took off 5 bases at V and 7 bases at J, with 12 bases between the two ends.

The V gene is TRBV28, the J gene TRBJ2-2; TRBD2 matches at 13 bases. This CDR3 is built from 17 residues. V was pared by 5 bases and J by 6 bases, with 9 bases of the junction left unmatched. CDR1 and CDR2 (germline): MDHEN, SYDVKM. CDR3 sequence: CASSRLLLAGGSGELFF. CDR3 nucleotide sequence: TGTGCCAGCAGTCGCCTCCTACTAGCGGGGGGGTCCGGGGAGCTGTTTTTT.

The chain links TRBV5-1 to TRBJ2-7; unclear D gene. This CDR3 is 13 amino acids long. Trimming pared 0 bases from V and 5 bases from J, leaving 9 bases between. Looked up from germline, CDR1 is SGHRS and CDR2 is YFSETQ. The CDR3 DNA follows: TGCGCCAGCAGCTTGGTTCCCAGTAACGAGCAGTACTTC. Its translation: CASSLVPSNEQYF.

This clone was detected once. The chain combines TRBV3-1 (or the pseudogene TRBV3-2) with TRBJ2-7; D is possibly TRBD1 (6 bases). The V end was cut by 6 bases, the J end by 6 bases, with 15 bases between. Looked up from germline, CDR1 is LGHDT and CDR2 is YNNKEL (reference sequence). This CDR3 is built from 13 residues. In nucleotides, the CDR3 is TGTGCCAGCAGAGACCGGTTGACAGGCGAGCAGTACGTC. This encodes CASRDRLTGEQYV.

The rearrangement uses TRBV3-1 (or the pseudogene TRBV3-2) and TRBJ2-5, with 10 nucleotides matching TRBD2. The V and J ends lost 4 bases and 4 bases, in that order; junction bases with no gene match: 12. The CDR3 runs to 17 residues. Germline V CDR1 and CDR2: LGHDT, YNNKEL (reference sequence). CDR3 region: CASSLPRVAGGVETQYF. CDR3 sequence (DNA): TGTGCCAGCAGCCTTCCCAGAGTAGCGGGGGGTGTAGAGACCCAGTACTTC.